This T cell receptor (beta chain) was captured by sequencing in a study of T-cell memory formation after mild COVID-19. Trimming removed 3 bases at V and 10 bases at J, with 9 bases between. There are 10 residues in the CDR3. CDR1 is DFQATT and CDR2 is SNEGSKA in the germline V gene (reference sequence). TCRdb reprocessed the 5' RACE reads via MiXCR and lists one record per CDR3 protein. The table shows roughly 370,000 distinct CDR3 sequences, with 15% to 20% occurring only once. This receptor was taken from a man aged 18 to 30 who had mild COVID-19 (a few samples of this study predate the infection). Cell type and time point are not known. The chain is built from TRBV20-1 and TRBJ1-1; D gene ambiguous. The sequenced sample was PBMCs or a T cell subset sorted from them (not recorded which). DNA for the CDR3: TGCAGTGCTAGTTGGTCCAGAGCTTTCTTT. Encoded protein: CSASWSRAFF.